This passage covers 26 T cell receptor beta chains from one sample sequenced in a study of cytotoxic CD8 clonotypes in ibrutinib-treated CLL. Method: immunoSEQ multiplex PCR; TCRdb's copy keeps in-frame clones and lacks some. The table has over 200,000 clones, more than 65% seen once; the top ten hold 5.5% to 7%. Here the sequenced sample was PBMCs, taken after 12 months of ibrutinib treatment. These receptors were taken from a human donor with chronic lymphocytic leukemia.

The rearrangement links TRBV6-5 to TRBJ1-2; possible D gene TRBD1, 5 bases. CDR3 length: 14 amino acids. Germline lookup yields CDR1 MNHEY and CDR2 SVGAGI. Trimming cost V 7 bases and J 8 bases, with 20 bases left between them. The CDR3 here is CASTPRGRAGGYTF. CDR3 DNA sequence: TGTGCCAGCACCCCAAGGGGCAGGGCGGGCGGCTACACCTTC.

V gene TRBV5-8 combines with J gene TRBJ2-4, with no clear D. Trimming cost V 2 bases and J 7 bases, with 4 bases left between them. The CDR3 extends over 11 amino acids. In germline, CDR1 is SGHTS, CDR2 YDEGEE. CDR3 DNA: TGTGCCAGCAGCTTCGGGAACATTCAGTACTTC. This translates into CASSFGNIQYF.

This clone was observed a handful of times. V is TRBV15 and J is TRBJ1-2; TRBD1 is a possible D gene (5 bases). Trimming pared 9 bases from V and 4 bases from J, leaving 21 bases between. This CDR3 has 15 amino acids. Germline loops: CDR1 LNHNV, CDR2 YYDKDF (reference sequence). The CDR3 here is CATSGNSLGVYGYTF. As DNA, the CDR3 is TGTGCCACAAGCGGAAATTCCTTGGGGGTCTATGGCTACACCTTC. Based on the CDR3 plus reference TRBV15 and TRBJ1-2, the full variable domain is DAMVIQNPRYQVTQFGKPVTLSCSQTLNHNVMYWYQQKSSQAPKLLFHYYDKDFNNEADTPDNFQSRRPNTSFCFLDIRSPGLGDTAMYLCATSGNSLGVYGYTFGSGTRLTVV.

CDR3 region: CASSLSQRAEAFF. Written as DNA, the CDR3 is TGTGCCAGCAGCTTATCCCAGCGTGCTGAAGCTTTCTTT. This chain joins TRBV7-9 and TRBJ1-1; D not resolved. CDR1 is SEHNR and CDR2 is FQNEAQ in the germline V gene (reference sequence). Between the trimmed V and J ends, which lost 2 bases and 6 bases, there was a span of 10 bases. This CDR3 has 13 amino acids.

The chain's CDR3 is CASSSDSYEQYF. CDR3 bases: TGTGCCAGCAGTTCGGACAGTTACGAGCAGTACTTC. The chain recombines TRBV28 with TRBJ2-7, with TRBD1 as a possible D gene (6 bases). The germline V gene encodes CDR1 MDHEN and CDR2 SYDVKM. The V end lost 4 bases, the J end lost 4 bases, and 8 bases lay between the germline ends. The CDR3 is 12 residues long.

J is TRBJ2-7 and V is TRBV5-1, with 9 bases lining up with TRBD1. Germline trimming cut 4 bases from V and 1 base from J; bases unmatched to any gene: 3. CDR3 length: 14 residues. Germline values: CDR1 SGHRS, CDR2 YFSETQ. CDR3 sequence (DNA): TGCGCCAGCAGCACCGGGACAGGGTCCTACGAGCAGTACTTC. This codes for CASSTGTGSYEQYF.

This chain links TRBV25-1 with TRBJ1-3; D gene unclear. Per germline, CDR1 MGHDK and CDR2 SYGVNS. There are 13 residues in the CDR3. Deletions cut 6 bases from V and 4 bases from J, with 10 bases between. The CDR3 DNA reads TGTGCCAGCAGACCAAGTGGGGGAAACACCATATATTTT. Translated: CASRPSGGNTIYF.

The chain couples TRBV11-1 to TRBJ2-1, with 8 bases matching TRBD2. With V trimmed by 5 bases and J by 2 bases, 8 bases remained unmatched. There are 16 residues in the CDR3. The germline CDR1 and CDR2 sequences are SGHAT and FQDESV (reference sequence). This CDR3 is CASSPLAGRAYNEQFF. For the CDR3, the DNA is TGTGCCAGCAGCCCCTTAGCGGGGAGGGCCTACAATGAGCAGTTCTTC.

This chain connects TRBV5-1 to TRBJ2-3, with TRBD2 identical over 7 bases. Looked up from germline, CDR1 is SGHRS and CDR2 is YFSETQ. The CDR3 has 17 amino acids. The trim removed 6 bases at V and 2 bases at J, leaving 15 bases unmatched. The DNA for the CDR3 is TGCGCCAGCACCATTGGCTCGGGGGGAGTTCCCACAGATACGCAGTATTTT. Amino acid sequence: CASTIGSGGVPTDTQYF.

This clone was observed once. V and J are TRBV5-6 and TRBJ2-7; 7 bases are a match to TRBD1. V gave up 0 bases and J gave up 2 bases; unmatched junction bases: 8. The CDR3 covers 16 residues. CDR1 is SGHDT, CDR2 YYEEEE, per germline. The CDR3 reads CASSLGNRDRAYEQYF. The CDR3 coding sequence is TGTGCCAGCAGCTTGGGTAACCGGGACAGAGCCTACGAGCAGTACTTC.

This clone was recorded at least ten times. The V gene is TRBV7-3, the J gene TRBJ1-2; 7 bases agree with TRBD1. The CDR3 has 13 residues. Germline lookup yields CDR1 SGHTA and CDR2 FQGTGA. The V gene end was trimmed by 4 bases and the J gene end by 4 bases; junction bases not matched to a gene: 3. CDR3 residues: CASSSGQRYGYTF. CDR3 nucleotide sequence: TGTGCCAGCAGCTCGGGACAGCGCTATGGCTACACCTTC.

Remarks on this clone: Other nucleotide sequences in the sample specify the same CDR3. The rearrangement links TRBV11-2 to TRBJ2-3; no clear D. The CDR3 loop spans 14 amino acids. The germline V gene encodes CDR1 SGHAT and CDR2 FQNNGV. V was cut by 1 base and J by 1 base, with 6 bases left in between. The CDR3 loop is CASSLGLGTDTQYF. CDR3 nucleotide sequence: TGTGCCAGCAGCTTAGGGTTGGGCACAGATACGCAGTATTTT.

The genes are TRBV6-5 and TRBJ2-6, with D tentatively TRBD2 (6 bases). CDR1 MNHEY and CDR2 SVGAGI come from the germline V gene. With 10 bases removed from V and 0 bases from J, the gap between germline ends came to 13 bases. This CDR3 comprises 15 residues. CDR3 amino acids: CATGTASSGANVLTF. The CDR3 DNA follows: TGTGCCACCGGGACTGCCAGCTCTGGGGCCAACGTCCTGACTTTC.

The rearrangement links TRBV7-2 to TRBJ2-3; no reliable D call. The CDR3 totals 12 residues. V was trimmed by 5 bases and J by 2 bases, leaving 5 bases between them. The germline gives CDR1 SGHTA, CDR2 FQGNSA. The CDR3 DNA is TGTGCCAGCAGCCAGTTCACAGATACGCAGTATTTT. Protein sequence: CASSQFTDTQYF.

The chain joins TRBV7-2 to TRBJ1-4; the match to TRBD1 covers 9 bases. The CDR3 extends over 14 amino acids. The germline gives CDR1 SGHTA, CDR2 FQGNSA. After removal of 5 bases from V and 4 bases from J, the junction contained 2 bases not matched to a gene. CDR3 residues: CASSPTGGNEKLFF. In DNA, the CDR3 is TGTGCCAGCAGCCCGACAGGGGGTAATGAAAAACTGTTTTTT.

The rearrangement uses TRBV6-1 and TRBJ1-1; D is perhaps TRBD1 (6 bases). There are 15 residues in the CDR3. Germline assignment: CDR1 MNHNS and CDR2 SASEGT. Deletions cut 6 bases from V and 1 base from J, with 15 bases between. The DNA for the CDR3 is TGTGCCAGCAGGGTTAACAGGGCGGGGAACACTGAAGCTTTCTTT. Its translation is CASRVNRAGNTEAFF.

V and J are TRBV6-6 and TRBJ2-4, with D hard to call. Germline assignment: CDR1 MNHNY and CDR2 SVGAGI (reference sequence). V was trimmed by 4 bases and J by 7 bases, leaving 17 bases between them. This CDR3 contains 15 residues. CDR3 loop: CASSFGPRRFNIQYF. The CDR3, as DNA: TGTGCCAGCAGTTTTGGGCCACGCCGTTTTAACATTCAGTACTTC.

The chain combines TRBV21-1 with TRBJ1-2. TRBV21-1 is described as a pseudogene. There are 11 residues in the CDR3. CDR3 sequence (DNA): TGTGCCAGCCCCTCGGGCTATGGCTACACCTTC. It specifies CASPSGYGYTF.

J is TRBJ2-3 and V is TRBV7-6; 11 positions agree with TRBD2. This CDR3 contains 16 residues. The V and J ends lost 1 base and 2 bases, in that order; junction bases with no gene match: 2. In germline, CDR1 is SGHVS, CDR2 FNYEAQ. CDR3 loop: CASSLGLAGPTDTQYF. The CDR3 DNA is TGTGCCAGCAGCTTAGGACTAGCGGGACCCACAGATACGCAGTATTTT.

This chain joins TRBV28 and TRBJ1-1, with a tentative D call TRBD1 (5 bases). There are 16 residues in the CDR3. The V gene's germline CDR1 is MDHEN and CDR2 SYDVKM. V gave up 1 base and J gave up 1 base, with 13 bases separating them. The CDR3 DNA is TGTGCCAGCAGTTTATATGGGGGGGGTGCGAACACTGAAGCTTTCTTT. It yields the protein CASSLYGGGANTEAFF.

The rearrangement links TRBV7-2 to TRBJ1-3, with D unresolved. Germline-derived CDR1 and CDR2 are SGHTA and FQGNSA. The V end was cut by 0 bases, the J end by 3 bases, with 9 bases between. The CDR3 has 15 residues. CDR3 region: CASSLAGLGGNTIYF. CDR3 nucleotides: TGTGCCAGCAGCTTAGCTGGCCTCGGTGGAAACACCATATATTTT.

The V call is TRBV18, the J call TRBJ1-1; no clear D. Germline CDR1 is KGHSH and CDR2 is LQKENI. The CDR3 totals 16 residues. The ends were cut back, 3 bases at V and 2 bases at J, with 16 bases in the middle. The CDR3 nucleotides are TGTGCCAGCTCACCTTACACTCCCAGAGGTAACACTGAAGCTTTCTTT. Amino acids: CASSPYTPRGNTEAFF.

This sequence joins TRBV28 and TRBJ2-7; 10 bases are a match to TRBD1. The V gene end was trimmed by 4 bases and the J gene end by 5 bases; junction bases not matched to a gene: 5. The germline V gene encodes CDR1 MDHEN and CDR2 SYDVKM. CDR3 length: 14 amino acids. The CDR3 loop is CASSSTGGRNEQYF. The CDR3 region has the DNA TGTGCCAGCAGTTCGACAGGGGGCAGGAACGAGCAGTACTTC.

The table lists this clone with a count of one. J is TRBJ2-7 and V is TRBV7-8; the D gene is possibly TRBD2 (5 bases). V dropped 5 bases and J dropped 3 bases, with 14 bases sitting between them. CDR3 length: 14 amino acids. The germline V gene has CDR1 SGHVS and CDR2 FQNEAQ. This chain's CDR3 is CASSPVVGVYEQYF. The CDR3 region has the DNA TGTGCCAGCAGCCCAGTTGTGGGAGTCTACGAGCAGTACTTC. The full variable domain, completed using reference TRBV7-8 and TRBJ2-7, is GAGVSQSPRYKVAKRGQDVALRCDPISGHVSLFWYQQALGQGPEFLTYFQNEAQLDKSGLPSDRFFAERPEGSVSTLKIQRTQQEDSAVYLCASSPVVGVYEQYFGPGTRLTVT.

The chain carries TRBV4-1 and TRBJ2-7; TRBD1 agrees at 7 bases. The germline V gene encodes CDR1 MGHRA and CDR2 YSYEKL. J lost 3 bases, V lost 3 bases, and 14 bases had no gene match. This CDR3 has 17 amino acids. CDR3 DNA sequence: TGCGCCAGCAGCCAGCATATTGGGACAGAAATGGACTACGAGCAGTACTTC. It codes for CASSQHIGTEMDYEQYF.

This CDR3 is CASSDPQRGGNEQFF. CDR3 nucleotides: TGTGCCAGCAGCGATCCCCAACGGGGGGGCAATGAGCAGTTCTTC. V is TRBV9 and J is TRBJ2-1; TRBD2 matches at 8 bases. The junction had 8 bases not matched to a gene; V was cut back by 3 bases and J by 6 bases. Germline V gives CDR1 SGDLS, CDR2 YYNGEE. This CDR3 region has 15 residues.